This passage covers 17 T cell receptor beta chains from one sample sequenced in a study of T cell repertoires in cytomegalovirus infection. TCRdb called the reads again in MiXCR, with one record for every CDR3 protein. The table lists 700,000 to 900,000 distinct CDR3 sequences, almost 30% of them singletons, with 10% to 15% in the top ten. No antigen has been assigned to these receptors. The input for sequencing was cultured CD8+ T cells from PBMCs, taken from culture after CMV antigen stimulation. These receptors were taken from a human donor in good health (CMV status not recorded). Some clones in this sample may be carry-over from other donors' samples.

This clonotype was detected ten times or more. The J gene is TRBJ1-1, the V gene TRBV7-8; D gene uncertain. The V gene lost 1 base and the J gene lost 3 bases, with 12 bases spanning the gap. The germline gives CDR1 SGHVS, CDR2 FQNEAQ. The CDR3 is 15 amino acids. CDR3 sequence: CASSLEEYPDTEAFF. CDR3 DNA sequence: TGTGCCAGCAGCTTAGAAGAGTATCCGGACACTGAAGCTTTCTTT.

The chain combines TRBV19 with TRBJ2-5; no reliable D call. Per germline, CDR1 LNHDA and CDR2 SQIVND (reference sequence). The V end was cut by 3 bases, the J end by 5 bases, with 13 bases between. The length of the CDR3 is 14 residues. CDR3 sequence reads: CASSIGITRETQYF. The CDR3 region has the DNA TGTGCCAGTAGTATCGGAATCACGCGGGAGACCCAGTACTTC.

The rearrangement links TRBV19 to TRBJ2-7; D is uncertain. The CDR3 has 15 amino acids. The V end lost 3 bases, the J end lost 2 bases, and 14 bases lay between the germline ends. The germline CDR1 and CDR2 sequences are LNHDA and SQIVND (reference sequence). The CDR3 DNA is TGTGCCAGTAGTATCTTCCCCGACGGACCCTACGAGCAGTACTTC. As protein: CASSIFPDGPYEQYF.

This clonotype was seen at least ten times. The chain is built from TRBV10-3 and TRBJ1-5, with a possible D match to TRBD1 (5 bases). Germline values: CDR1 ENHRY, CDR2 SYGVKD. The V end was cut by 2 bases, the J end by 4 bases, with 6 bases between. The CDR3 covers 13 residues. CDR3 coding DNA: TGTGCCATCAGTGAGGGGGGAAATCAGCCCCAGCATTTT. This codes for CAISEGGNQPQHF.

CDR3 protein: CSALIPQGNEQFF. CDR3 nucleotide sequence: TGCAGCGCGTTGATTCCCCAGGGTAATGAGCAGTTCTTC. The chain carries TRBV29-1 and TRBJ2-1, with D perhaps TRBD1 (5 bases). The germline CDR1 and CDR2 sequences are SQVTM and ANQGSEA. The V end was cut by 7 bases, the J end by 7 bases, with 17 bases between. The CDR3 totals 13 residues.

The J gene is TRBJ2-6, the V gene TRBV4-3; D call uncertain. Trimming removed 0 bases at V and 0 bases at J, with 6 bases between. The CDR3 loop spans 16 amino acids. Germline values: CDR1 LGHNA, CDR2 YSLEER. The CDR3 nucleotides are TGCGCCAGCAGCCAAGATGTCAGCTCTGGGGCCAACGTCCTGACTTTC. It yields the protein CASSQDVSSGANVLTF.

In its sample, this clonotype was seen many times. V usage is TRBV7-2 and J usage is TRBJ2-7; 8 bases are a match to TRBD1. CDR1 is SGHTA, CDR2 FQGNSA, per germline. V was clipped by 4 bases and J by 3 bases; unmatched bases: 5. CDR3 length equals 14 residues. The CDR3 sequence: CASSSDRGFYEQYF. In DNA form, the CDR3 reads TGTGCCAGCAGCTCCGACAGGGGTTTCTACGAGCAGTACTTC.

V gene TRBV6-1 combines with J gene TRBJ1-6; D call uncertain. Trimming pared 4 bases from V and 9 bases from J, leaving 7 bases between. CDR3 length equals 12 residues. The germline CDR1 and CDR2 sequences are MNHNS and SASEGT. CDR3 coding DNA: TGTGCCAGCAGTGCCTGGGCTTCACCCCTCCACTTT. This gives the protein CASSAWASPLHF.

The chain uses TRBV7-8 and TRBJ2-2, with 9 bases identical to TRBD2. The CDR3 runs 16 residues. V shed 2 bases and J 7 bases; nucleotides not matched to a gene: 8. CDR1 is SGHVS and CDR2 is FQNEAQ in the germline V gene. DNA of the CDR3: TGTGCCAGCAGCTTAAGAAAGCGGGGGGTTTTCGGGGAGCTGTTTTTT. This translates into CASSLRKRGVFGELFF.

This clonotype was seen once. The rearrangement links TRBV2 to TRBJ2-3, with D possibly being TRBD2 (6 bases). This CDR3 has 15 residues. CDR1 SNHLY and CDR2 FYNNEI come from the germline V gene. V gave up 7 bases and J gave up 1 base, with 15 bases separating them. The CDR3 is CASTEARGGTDTQYF. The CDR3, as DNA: TGTGCCAGCACCGAGGCGCGGGGCGGCACAGATACGCAGTATTTT.

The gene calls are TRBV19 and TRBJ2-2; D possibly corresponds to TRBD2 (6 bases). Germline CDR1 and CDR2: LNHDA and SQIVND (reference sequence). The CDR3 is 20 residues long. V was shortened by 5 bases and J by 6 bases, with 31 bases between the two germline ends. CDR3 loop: CASSQITLQPPGRIAGELFF. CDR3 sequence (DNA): TGTGCCAGTAGTCAAATCACACTGCAACCCCCAGGGAGGATCGCCGGGGAGCTGTTTTTT.

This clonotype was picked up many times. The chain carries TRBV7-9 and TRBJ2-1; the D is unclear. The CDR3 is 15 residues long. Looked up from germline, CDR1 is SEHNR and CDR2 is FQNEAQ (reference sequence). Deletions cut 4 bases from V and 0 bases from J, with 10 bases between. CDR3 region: CASSSPKSSYNEQFF. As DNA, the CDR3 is TGTGCCAGCAGCTCGCCAAAGAGCTCCTACAATGAGCAGTTCTTC.

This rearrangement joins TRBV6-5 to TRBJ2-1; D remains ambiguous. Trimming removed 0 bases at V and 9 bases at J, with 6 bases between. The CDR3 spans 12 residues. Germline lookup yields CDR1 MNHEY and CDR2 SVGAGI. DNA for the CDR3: TGTGCCAGCAGTTACTCTTTGGGTGAGCAGTTCTTC. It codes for CASSYSLGEQFF.

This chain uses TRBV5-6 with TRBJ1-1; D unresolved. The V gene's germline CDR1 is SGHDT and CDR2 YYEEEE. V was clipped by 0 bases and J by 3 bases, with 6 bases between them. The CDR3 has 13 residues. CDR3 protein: CASSLAIHTEAFF. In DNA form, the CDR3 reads TGTGCCAGCAGCTTGGCTATACACACTGAAGCTTTCTTT.

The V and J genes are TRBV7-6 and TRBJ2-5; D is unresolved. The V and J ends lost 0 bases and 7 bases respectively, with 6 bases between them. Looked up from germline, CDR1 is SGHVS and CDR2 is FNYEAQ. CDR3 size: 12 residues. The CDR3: CASSLAMGTQYF. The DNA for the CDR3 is TGTGCCAGCAGCTTAGCGATGGGGACCCAGTACTTC.

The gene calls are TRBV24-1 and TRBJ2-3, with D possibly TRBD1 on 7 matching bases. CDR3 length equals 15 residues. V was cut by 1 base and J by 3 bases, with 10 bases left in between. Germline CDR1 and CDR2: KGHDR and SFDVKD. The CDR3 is CATSDFQGGTDTQYF. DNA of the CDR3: TGTGCCACCAGTGATTTCCAGGGGGGTACAGATACGCAGTATTTT.

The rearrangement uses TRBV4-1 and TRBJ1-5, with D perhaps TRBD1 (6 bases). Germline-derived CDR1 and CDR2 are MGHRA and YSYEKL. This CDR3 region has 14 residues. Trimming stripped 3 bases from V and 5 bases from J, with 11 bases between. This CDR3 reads CASSQRGGDQPQHF. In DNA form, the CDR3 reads TGCGCCAGCAGCCAGAGAGGGGGAGATCAGCCCCAGCATTTT.